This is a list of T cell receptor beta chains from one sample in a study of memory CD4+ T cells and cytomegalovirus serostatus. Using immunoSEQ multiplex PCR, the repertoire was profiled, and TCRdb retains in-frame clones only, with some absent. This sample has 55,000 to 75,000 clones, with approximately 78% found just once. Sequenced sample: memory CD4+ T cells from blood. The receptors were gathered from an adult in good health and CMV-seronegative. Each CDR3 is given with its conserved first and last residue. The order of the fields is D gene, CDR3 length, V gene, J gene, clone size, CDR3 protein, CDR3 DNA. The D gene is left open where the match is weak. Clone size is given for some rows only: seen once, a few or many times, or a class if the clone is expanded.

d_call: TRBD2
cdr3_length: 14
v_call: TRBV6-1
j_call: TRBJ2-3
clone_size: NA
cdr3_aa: CALSLAGGPDTQYF
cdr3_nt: TGTGCCCTCTCGCTAGCGGGGGGGCCCGATACGCAGTATTTT

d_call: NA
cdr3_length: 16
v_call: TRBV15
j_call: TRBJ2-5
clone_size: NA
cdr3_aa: CATSRGQGIGQETQYF
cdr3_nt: TGTGCCACCAGCAGGGGGCAGGGAATCGGCCAAGAGACCCAGTACTTC

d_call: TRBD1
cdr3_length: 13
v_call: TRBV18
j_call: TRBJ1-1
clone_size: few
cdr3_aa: CASSLDRGTEAFF
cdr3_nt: TGTGCCAGCTCACTGGACAGGGGGACTGAAGCTTTCTTT

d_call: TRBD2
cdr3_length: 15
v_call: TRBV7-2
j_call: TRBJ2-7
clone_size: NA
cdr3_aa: CASSSTGLAGLEQYF
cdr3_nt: TGTGCCAGCAGCTCGACCGGACTAGCGGGGTTAGAGCAGTACTTC

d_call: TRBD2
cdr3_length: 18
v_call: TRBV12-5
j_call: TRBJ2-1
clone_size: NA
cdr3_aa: CASGLGSGALSSYNEQFF
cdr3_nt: TGTGCTAGTGGCCTGGGTAGCGGGGCCCTAAGCTCCTACAATGAGCAGTTCTTC

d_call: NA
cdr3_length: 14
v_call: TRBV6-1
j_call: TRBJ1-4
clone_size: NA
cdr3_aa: CASSLGAGEEKLFF
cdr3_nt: TGTGCCAGCAGTTTGGGGGCAGGAGAAGAAAAACTGTTTTTT

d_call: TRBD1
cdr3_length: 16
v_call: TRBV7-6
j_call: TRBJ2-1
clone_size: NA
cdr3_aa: CASRRTPGQDDNEQFF
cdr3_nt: TGTGCCAGCAGACGTACCCCGGGACAGGACGACAATGAGCAGTTCTTC

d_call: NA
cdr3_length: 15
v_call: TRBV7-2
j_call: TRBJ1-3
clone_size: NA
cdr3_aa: CASSMEGYSGNTIYF
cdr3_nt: TGTGCCAGCAGCATGGAAGGATACTCTGGAAACACCATATATTTT

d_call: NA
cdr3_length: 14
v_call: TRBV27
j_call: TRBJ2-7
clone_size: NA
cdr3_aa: CASSLYRQSYEQYF
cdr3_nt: TGTGCCAGCAGTTTATACCGACAGAGCTACGAGCAGTACTTC

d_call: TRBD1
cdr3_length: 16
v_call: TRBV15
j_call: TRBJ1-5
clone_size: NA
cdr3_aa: CATSSPTGTDKLPQHF
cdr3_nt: TGTGCCACCAGCAGCCCCACCGGGACAGATAAATTGCCCCAGCATTTT

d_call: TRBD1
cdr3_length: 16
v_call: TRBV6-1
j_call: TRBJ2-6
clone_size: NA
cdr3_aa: CASGGQGFSGANVLTF
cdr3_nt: TGTGCCAGCGGTGGACAGGGTTTCTCTGGGGCCAACGTCCTGACTTTC

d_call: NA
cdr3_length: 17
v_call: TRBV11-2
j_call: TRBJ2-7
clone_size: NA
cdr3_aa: CASSLDRSVPPSYEQYF
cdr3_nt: TGTGCCAGCAGCTTAGATCGAAGCGTTCCTCCCTCCTACGAGCAGTACTTC

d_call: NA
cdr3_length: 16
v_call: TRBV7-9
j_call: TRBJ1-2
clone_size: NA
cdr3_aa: CASSQSRQSLPYGYTF
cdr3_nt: TGTGCCAGCAGCCAGTCCCGCCAGAGTCTCCCCTATGGCTACACCTTC

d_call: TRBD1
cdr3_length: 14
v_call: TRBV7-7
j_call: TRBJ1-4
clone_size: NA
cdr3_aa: CASSPTGPGEKLFF
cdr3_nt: TGTGCCAGCAGCCCGACAGGGCCGGGTGAAAAACTGTTTTTT

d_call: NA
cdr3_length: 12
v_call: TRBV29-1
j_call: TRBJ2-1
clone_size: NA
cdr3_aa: CSVQGFGVEQFF
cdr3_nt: TGCAGCGTACAGGGTTTCGGGGTTGAGCAGTTCTTC

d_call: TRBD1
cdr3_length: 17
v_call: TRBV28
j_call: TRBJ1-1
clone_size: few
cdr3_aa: CASSNYRDSQTSTEAFF
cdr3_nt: TGTGCCAGCAGTAACTACCGGGACAGCCAGACGAGCACTGAAGCTTTCTTT

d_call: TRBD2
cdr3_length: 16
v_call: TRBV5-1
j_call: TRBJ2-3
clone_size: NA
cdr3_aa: CASSLEASGGADTQYF
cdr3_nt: TGCGCCAGCAGCTTGGAGGCTAGCGGGGGGGCGGATACGCAGTATTTT

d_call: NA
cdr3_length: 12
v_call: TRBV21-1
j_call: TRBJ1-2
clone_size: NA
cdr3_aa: CASSPGNYGYTF
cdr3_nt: TGTGCCAGCAGCCCAGGGAACTATGGCTACACCTTC

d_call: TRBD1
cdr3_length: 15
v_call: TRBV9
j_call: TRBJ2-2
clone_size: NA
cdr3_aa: CASTAGQANTGELFF
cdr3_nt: TGTGCCAGCACCGCGGGACAGGCGAACACCGGGGAGCTGTTTTTT

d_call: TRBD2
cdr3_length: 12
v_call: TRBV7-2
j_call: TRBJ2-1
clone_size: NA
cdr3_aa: CASSPLRGRGFF
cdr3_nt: TGTGCCAGCAGCCCCCTTCGGGGGAGGGGGTTCTTC

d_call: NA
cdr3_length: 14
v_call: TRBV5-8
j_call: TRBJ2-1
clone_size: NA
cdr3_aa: CASERDNSYNEQFF
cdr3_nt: TGTGCCAGTGAACGGGACAACTCCTACAATGAGCAGTTCTTC

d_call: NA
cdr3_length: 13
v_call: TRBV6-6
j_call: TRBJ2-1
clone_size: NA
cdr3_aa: CASRRGSYNEQFF
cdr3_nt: TGTGCCAGCAGGCGAGGGTCCTACAATGAGCAGTTCTTC

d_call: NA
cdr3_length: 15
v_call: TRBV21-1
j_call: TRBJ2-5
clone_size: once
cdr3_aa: CASSKDRGTQETQYF
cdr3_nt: TGTGCCAGCAGCAAAGATCGCGGGACCCAAGAGACCCAGTACTTC

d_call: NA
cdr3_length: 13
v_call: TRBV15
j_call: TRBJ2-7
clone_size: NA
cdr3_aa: CATSRASSYEQYF
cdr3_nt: TGTGCCACCAGCAGAGCAAGCTCCTACGAGCAGTACTTC